What follows are 9 T cell receptor beta chains derived from one specimen sequenced in a study of shared clonotypes between healthy human individuals. TCRdb's table, derived via immunoSEQ multiplex PCR, lists solely in-frame clones and lacks some. The sample lists 2.3 million or so clones, approximately 93% occurring once. The specimen was naive CD4+ T cells from PBMCs. Subset specified: CD45RA+ positively selected. All receptors derive from a man between 18 and 35 years old in good health. Some clones in this sample may be carry-over from other donors' samples.

The genes are TRBV5-1 and TRBJ2-3, with 10 bases aligning to TRBD2. Looked up from germline, CDR1 is SGHRS and CDR2 is YFSETQ. V dropped 4 bases and J dropped 6; count of bases not matched to a gene: 8. The CDR3 extends over 15 amino acids. As DNA, the CDR3 is TGCGCCAGCAGCCGGCTAGCGGGAGAAGCGGATACGCAGTATTTT. It is translated as CASSRLAGEADTQYF.

The V call is TRBV18, the J call TRBJ1-5; a possible D gene is TRBD1 (5 bases). V lost 4 bases to trimming and J lost 7 bases, with 11 bases between them. Per the germline V gene, CDR1 is KGHSH and CDR2 is LQKENI. The CDR3 is 13 amino acids. The CDR3, as DNA: TGTGCCAGCTCACAGACAGAGGAGCAGCCCCAGCATTTT. As protein: CASSQTEEQPQHF.

The chain is built from TRBV12-5 and TRBJ2-2; 9 positions agree with TRBD2. The junction had 4 bases not matched to a gene; V was cut back by 2 bases and J by 3 bases. The germline gives CDR1 LGHNT, CDR2 FRNRAP. The CDR3 extends over 16 amino acids. CDR3 nucleotide sequence: TGTGCTAGTGGTTTGACTAGCGGGCTTTACACCGGGGAGCTGTTTTTT. This translates into CASGLTSGLYTGELFF.

The chain has TRBV5-1 and TRBJ2-6; no clear D. Germline CDR1 is SGHRS and CDR2 is YFSETQ. This CDR3 spans 13 amino acids. Trimming stripped 7 bases from V and 4 bases from J, with 9 bases between. Here the CDR3 DNA reads TGCGCCAGCCGGGTCGGAGGGGCCAACGTCCTGACTTTC. It yields the protein CASRVGGANVLTF.

This sequence joins TRBV2 and TRBJ1-2, with D possibly TRBD1 on 6 matching bases. There are 13 residues in the CDR3. V lost 5 bases and J lost 8, with 15 bases in between. The germline CDR1 and CDR2 sequences are SNHLY and FYNNEI. As DNA, the CDR3 is TGTGCCAGCAGTAGCGACCAGGGGCTGGGCTACACCTTC. Its translation: CASSSDQGLGYTF.

The V gene is TRBV30, the J gene TRBJ1-2; D perhaps matches TRBD1 (6 bases). This CDR3 is 14 amino acids long. The germline CDR1 and CDR2 sequences are GTSNPN and SVGIG (reference sequence). The V gene lost 2 bases and the J gene lost 7 bases, with 17 bases spanning the gap. CDR3 sequence (DNA): TGTGCCTGGAGTCCCAATTCTGGGGGCTTTGGCTACACCTTC. Translated: CAWSPNSGGFGYTF.

V usage is TRBV9 and J usage is TRBJ2-1; D gene ambiguous. The CDR3 sequence is 14 residues long. CDR1 SGDLS and CDR2 YYNGEE come from the germline V gene. The V end lost 4 bases, the J end lost 7 bases, and 15 bases lay between the germline ends. Here the CDR3 reads CASSPYSPENEQFF. The DNA for the CDR3 is TGTGCCAGCAGCCCCTACTCACCAGAGAATGAGCAGTTCTTC. Combining the CDR3 with reference TRBV9 and TRBJ2-1 gives the whole variable domain DSGVTQTPKHLITATGQRVTLRCSPRSGDLSVYWYQQSLDQGLQFLIQYYNGEERAKGNILERFSAQQFPDLHSELNLSSLELGDSALYFCASSPYSPENEQFFGPGTRLTVL.

V is TRBV7-3 and J is TRBJ2-3, with 7 bases identical to TRBD2. Germline CDR1 is SGHTA and CDR2 is FQGTGA. V shed 5 bases, J shed 0 bases, and the junction held 8 bases outside the gene matches. The CDR3 loop spans 16 amino acids. CDR3 DNA: TGTGCCAGCAGCCTGATTGGTAGCGGGAGCACAGATACGCAGTATTTT. Residues: CASSLIGSGSTDTQYF.

The CDR3 bases are TGCGCCAGCAGCTTGGCCCAACAGGGCATCGGGGAGCTGTTTTTT. Encoded protein: CASSLAQQGIGELFF. The chain links TRBV5-1 to TRBJ2-2; tentative D call: TRBD1 (6 bases). Trimming left V 0 bases short and J 7 bases short, with 13 bases between. The V gene's germline CDR1 is SGHRS and CDR2 YFSETQ. The CDR3 has 15 residues. The variable domain in full, completed from reference TRBV5-1 and TRBJ2-2, reads KAGVTQTPRYLIKTRGQQVTLSCSPISGHRSVSWYQQTPGQGLQFLFEYFSETQRNKGNFPGRFSGRQFSNSRSEMNVSTLELGDSALYLCASSLAQQGIGELFFGEGSRLTVL.